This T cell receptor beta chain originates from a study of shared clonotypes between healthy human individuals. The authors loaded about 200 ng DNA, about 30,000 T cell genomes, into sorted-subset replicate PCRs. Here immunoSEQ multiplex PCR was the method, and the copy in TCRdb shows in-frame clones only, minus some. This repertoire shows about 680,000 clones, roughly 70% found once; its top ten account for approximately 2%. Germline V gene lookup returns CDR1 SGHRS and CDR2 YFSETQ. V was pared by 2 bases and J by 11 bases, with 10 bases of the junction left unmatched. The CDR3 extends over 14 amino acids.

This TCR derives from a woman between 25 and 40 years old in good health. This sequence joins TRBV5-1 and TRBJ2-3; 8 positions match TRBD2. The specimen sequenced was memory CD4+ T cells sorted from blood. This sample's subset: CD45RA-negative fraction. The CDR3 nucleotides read TGCGCCAGCAGCTTAACTAGCGGTGCTCTTCGGCAGTATTTT. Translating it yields CASSLTSGALRQYF.